This T cell receptor (beta chain) derives from a study of early T cells in non-severe SARS-CoV-2 infection. Each cDNA molecule carried a unique molecular identifier. TCRdb recomputed calls from the 5' RACE reads with MiXCR, one row per CDR3 protein. The sample lists 30,000 or so distinct CDR3 sequences; around 4% were seen once. V gave up 0 bases and J gave up 0 bases, with 8 bases separating them. This CDR3 spans 15 amino acids. Germline V lookup: CDR1 MGHRA, CDR2 YSYEKL. General study points: Reliance on VDJdb matching favored anti-spike CD8 responses; private and CD4 specificities were missed.

This clonotype came up a few times. Its antigen remains unknown. This chain joins TRBV4-1 and TRBJ1-1; no firm D call. Sequencing was performed on whole blood. The receptor comes from an adult who was a healthcare worker with PCR-confirmed SARS-CoV-2 infection or an uninfected control (not recorded which). CDR3 coding DNA: TGCGCCAGCAGCCAAGATCGGGCCCTGAACACTGAAGCTTTCTTT. Protein: CASSQDRALNTEAFF.